These 24 T cell receptor beta chains came from one sample sequenced in a study of control samples from healthy donors and cancer patients. Only in-frame clones appear in the TCRdb table, and some are missing; sequencing was by immunoSEQ multiplex PCR. The profile shows about 53,000 clones, around 90% of them singletons. The source material was PBMCs. The origin of the receptors is a man aged 60 to 69 with head and neck cancer.

The CDR3 DNA reads as TGTGCCAGCAGCTTAGCGCGGGTTAATTCACCCCTCCACTTT. It is translated as CASSLARVNSPLHF. The chain is built from TRBV7-8 and TRBJ1-6; D is undetermined. The ends were cut back, 0 bases at V and 6 bases at J, with 6 bases in the middle. The CDR3 is made up of 14 amino acids. Germline V gene sequence: CDR1 SGHVS, CDR2 FQNEAQ.

The chain recombines TRBV19 with TRBJ2-7; unclear D gene. V was trimmed by 0 bases and J by 4 bases, leaving 10 bases between them. This CDR3 comprises 14 residues. Germline values: CDR1 LNHDA, CDR2 SQIVND (reference sequence). CDR3 sequence (DNA): TGTGCCAGTAGTATAGATCATGGGGTTTACGAGCAGTACTTC. Encoded protein: CASSIDHGVYEQYF.

This clone appeared once. The J gene is TRBJ1-5, the V gene TRBV30; tentative D call: TRBD1 (5 bases). Germline CDR1 is GTSNPN and CDR2 is SVGIG (reference sequence). Trimming shortened V by 2 bases and J by 3 bases, and 17 bases separated the two germline ends. CDR3 size: 16 residues. The CDR3 region is CAWSFPGTVYNQPQHF. Here the CDR3 DNA reads TGTGCCTGGAGTTTCCCCGGGACGGTTTACAATCAGCCCCAGCATTTT.

The chain's CDR3 is CASSIVRGAGQPQHF. In nucleotides, the CDR3 is TGTGCCAGTAGTATTGTCAGGGGCGCAGGTCAGCCCCAGCATTTT. The rearrangement uses TRBV19 and TRBJ1-5, with a tentative D call TRBD1 (6 bases). The CDR3 runs 15 residues. Germline CDR1 is LNHDA and CDR2 is SQIVND (reference sequence). The V end was cut by 3 bases, the J end by 6 bases, with 15 bases between. Together with reference TRBV19 and TRBJ1-5, the CDR3 gives the full variable domain: DGGITQSPKYLFRKEGQNVTLSCEQNLNHDAMYWYRQDPGQGLRLIYYSQIVNDFQKGDIAEGYSVSREKKESFPLTVTSAQKNPTAFYLCASSIVRGAGQPQHFGDGTRLSIL.

The rearrangement uses TRBV30 and TRBJ1-4; D remains ambiguous. Looked up from germline, CDR1 is GTSNPN and CDR2 is SVGIG (reference sequence). V was cut by 3 bases and J by 10 bases, with 12 bases left in between. The CDR3 has 12 amino acids. The CDR3 loop is CAWSALAGKLFF. The CDR3 nucleotides read TGTGCCTGGAGCGCCCTGGCCGGAAAACTGTTTTTT.

The chain is built from TRBV3-1 (or the pseudogene TRBV3-2) and TRBJ2-3, with 9 positions matching TRBD1. V was pared by 5 bases and J by 4 bases, with 7 bases of the junction left unmatched. In germline, CDR1 is LGHDT, CDR2 YNNKEL (reference sequence). There are 15 residues in the CDR3. In DNA form, the CDR3 reads TGTGCCAGCAGCGTGGGGACAGGGCCGGCAGATACGCAGTATTTT. Its protein is CASSVGTGPADTQYF.

The count of this clone is one. V is TRBV20-1 and J is TRBJ1-2; D is undetermined. This CDR3 comprises 11 residues. The ends were cut back, 0 bases at V and 11 bases at J, with 10 bases in the middle. Germline V CDR1 and CDR2: DFQATT, SNEGSKA (reference sequence). Written as DNA, the CDR3 is TGCAGTGCTAGAGATTCATGGAGATACACCTTC. It yields the protein CSARDSWRYTF.

The chain uses TRBV5-1 and TRBJ1-2; D is possibly TRBD1 (5 bases). Trimming shortened V by 4 bases and J by 6 bases, and 16 bases separated the two germline ends. Germline V gene data show CDR1 as SGHRS and CDR2 as YFSETQ. CDR3 length: 14 amino acids. The chain's CDR3 is CASSQIDSRDGYTF. CDR3 nucleotides: TGCGCCAGCAGCCAAATCGACAGCCGGGATGGCTACACCTTC.

This clone was counted a single time. This chain uses TRBV28 with TRBJ1-5, with a tentative D call TRBD1 (5 bases). The CDR3 is 14 residues long. V was trimmed by 7 bases and J by 10 bases, leaving 20 bases between them. Germline loops: CDR1 MDHEN, CDR2 SYDVKM. CDR3 in DNA: TGTGCCAGCACCTTGGCCACACAGGCGGAACCCCAGCATTTT. Amino acids: CASTLATQAEPQHF.

The V call is TRBV14, the J call TRBJ1-2; D uncertain. Trimming pared 3 bases from V and 4 bases from J, leaving 9 bases between. In germline, CDR1 is SGHDN, CDR2 FVKESK. The length of the CDR3 is 13 residues. The CDR3, as DNA: TGTGCCAGCAGCCAGTCAGGTTCCTATGGCTACACCTTC. Translation: CASSQSGSYGYTF.

The V gene is TRBV11-2, the J gene TRBJ2-3; a possible D gene is TRBD1 (5 bases). From germline, CDR1 is SGHAT and CDR2 FQNNGV. Trimming pared 1 base from V and 2 bases from J, leaving 7 bases between. This CDR3 is 14 amino acids long. CDR3 nucleotide sequence: TGTGCCAGCAGCTTAGGACAGCCCACAGATACGCAGTATTTT. Translation gives CASSLGQPTDTQYF.

The rearrangement joins TRBV5-1 to TRBJ1-4; D gene uncertain. This CDR3 contains 14 residues. CDR1 and CDR2 (germline): SGHRS, YFSETQ. V was shortened by 5 bases and J by 7 bases, with 15 bases between the two germline ends. CDR3 in amino acids: CASSREPTSEKLFF. The CDR3 nucleotides read TGCGCCAGCAGTAGGGAACCAACGAGTGAAAAACTGTTTTTT.

V and J are TRBV7-2 and TRBJ2-3, with 10 bases that match TRBD2. V was pared by 4 bases and J by 2 bases, with 12 bases of the junction left unmatched. This CDR3 has 18 residues. The germline V gene encodes CDR1 SGHTA and CDR2 FQGNSA. For the CDR3, the DNA is TGTGCCAGCAGCTCGCAGGTTGCGCTAGCGGGGGCCACAGATACGCAGTATTTT. Amino acids: CASSSQVALAGATDTQYF.

Remarks on this clone: One end of the junction is discordant with germline, which a read error may explain. The V and J genes are TRBV6-5 and TRBJ2-7, with TRBD1 matching 11 bases. Germline V gives CDR1 MNHEY, CDR2 SVGAGI. There are 15 residues in the CDR3. The CDR3 DNA sequence: TGTGCCAGCAGTCCGCCCGGGACAGGGGGGCTAAGCCCCCACTTC. Protein: CASSPPGTGGLSPHF.

The chain employs TRBV5-1 and TRBJ2-3; D is uncertain. V lost 4 bases and J 2 bases, leaving 8 bases between the germline ends. The CDR3 runs to 13 residues. Germline-derived CDR1 and CDR2 are SGHRS and YFSETQ. The CDR3 DNA reads as TGCGCCAGCAGCGACTTGCCCACAGATACGCAGTATTTT. Amino acids: CASSDLPTDTQYF.

As to this clone: This sample also contains other DNA sequences that code for the same CDR3. The chain recombines TRBV28 with TRBJ1-5; D uncertain. The CDR3 has 14 amino acids. V was cut by 6 bases and J by 1 base, with 10 bases left in between. Germline V gene sequence: CDR1 MDHEN, CDR2 SYDVKM. The CDR3 is CASRTEDSNQPQHF. The CDR3 nucleotides read TGTGCCAGCAGAACAGAAGACAGCAATCAGCCCCAGCATTTT.

The chain uses TRBV5-1 and TRBJ2-2; 11 bases map to TRBD1. The CDR3 is 16 residues long. Germline CDR1 SGHRS, CDR2 YFSETQ. V trimming: 4 bases; J trimming: 6 bases; junction bases outside the gene matches: 8. CDR3 in amino acids: CASSGGTGGAPGELFF. The CDR3 coding sequence is TGCGCCAGCAGCGGAGGGACAGGGGGGGCTCCCGGGGAGCTGTTTTTT.

The V call is TRBV18, the J call TRBJ1-4, with unresolved D. Germline V lookup: CDR1 KGHSH, CDR2 LQKENI. CDR3 size: 14 residues. Trimming left V 5 bases short and J 2 bases short, with 9 bases between. CDR3 region: CASSMDRTNEKLFF. CDR3 bases: TGTGCCAGCTCAATGGATAGGACTAATGAAAAACTGTTTTTT.

The chain carries TRBV6-5 and TRBJ2-3; no reliable D call. Germline CDR1 reads MNHEY; CDR2 reads SVGAGI. This CDR3 comprises 14 residues. Trimming pared 4 bases from V and 4 bases from J, leaving 12 bases between. Here the CDR3 reads CASSSPLGADTQYF. Written as DNA, the CDR3 is TGTGCCAGCAGTTCTCCTCTCGGAGCAGATACGCAGTATTTT.

A word on this clone: One end of the junction fails to match germline, which may point to a read error. The V gene is TRBV7-7, the J gene TRBJ2-2; tentatively, D is TRBD2 (5 bases). Germline CDR1 and CDR2: SSHAT and FNYEAQ (reference sequence). CDR3 length: 15 amino acids. CDR3 nucleotides: TGTGCTAGCAGCTTAGCCCCCGAGGGCACCGGGGAGCTGTTTTTT. This sequence encodes CASSLAPEGTGELFF.

V usage is TRBV4-2 and J usage is TRBJ1-2; TRBD1 is a possible D gene (5 bases). V shed 1 base and J shed 3 bases, with 9 bases lying between them. The germline V gene has CDR1 LGHNA and CDR2 YNFKEQ. The CDR3 spans 14 residues. The CDR3, as DNA: TGTGCCAGCAGCCAAGGATCGGGGGACTATGGCTACACCTTC. Its protein is CASSQGSGDYGYTF.

This clone was found once. The chain couples TRBV11-1 to TRBJ2-7, with 14 bases aligning to TRBD2. J lost 4 bases, V lost 7 bases, and 3 bases had no gene match. Germline CDR1 is SGHAT and CDR2 is FQDESV (reference sequence). The CDR3 is 14 amino acids. CDR3 protein: CASTGLAGGYEQYF. CDR3 bases: TGTGCCAGCACAGGACTAGCGGGAGGTTACGAGCAGTACTTC.

The chain couples TRBV28 to TRBJ2-7; 12 nucleotides line up with TRBD2. The germline V gene encodes CDR1 MDHEN and CDR2 SYDVKM. The CDR3 spans 15 residues. V shed 6 bases, J shed 2 bases, and the junction held 5 bases outside the gene matches. Here the CDR3 reads CASSPGLAGTYEQYF. For the CDR3, the DNA is TGTGCCAGCAGCCCGGGACTAGCGGGCACCTACGAGCAGTACTTC.

This chain links TRBV10-3 with TRBJ2-3, with TRBD2 identical over 10 bases. V shed 3 bases, J shed 4 bases, and the junction held 7 bases outside the gene matches. This CDR3 is 16 amino acids long. Germline V gene lookup returns CDR1 ENHRY and CDR2 SYGVKD. The CDR3 DNA reads TGTGCCATCAGTGAATTAGCGGGAGGAGGGTCAGATACGCAGTATTTT. The encoded protein is CAISELAGGGSDTQYF.